The 17 T cell receptor beta chains presented below share a single source sample, sequenced in a study of PD-1 blockade in classical Hodgkin lymphoma. Described time point: cycle 4 day 1 (C4D1), after five to seven weeks of nivolumab. The patients all showed relapse after autologous stem cell transplantation, while their brentuximab vedotin exposure varied. The study purified CD4+ T cells from thawed PBMCs using magnetic negative selection. The repertoire was sequenced with immunoSEQ multiplex PCR; TCRdb's copy has only in-frame clones and lacks some. The table records more than 20,000 clones, roughly 76% of them present only once. The input for sequencing was CD4+ T cells from blood, taken before the fourth cycle of nivolumab. The receptors originated from a human donor with classical Hodgkin lymphoma.

CDR3 sequence: CSGGVPRGEAFF. The CDR3 DNA follows: TGCAGCGGGGGGGTCCCCCGGGGTGAAGCTTTCTTT. This chain uses TRBV29-1 with TRBJ1-1; D perhaps matches TRBD1 (5 bases). The CDR3 is 12 amino acids. Germline V gives CDR1 SQVTM, CDR2 ANQGSEA. Trimming cost V 7 bases and J 7 bases, with 16 bases left between them.

V gene TRBV20-1 combines with J gene TRBJ1-3; no firm D call. V lost 7 bases, J lost 4 bases, and 8 bases lay in between. This CDR3 has 11 residues. The V gene's germline CDR1 is DFQATT and CDR2 SNEGSKA (reference sequence). Here the CDR3 reads CSGTRGNTIYF. Written as DNA, the CDR3 is TGCAGTGGCACACGAGGAAACACCATATATTTT.

The chain combines TRBV7-2 with TRBJ2-6; 9 bases align to TRBD1. The CDR3 has 16 residues. In germline, CDR1 is SGHTA, CDR2 FQGNSA. V was pared by 4 bases and J by 0 bases, with 1 base of the junction left unmatched. The CDR3 bases are TGTGCCAGCAGCTCACAGGGGGCCTCTGGGGCCAACGTCCTGACTTTC. Translation: CASSSQGASGANVLTF.

V gene TRBV7-9 combines with J gene TRBJ2-1; D is uncertain. Deletions cut 5 bases from V and 0 bases from J, with 8 bases between. Looked up from germline, CDR1 is SEHNR and CDR2 is FQNEAQ (reference sequence). The CDR3 extends over 14 amino acids. The CDR3 is CASSPPSSYNEQFF. The CDR3 nucleotides are TGTGCCAGCAGCCCTCCCAGCTCCTACAATGAGCAGTTCTTC. Variable domain in full (rest from reference TRBV7-9 and TRBJ2-1): DTGVSQNPRHKITKRGQNVTFRCDPISEHNRLYWYRQTLGQGPEFLTYFQNEAQLEKSRLLSDRFSAERPKGSFSTLEIQRTEQGDSAMYLCASSPPSSYNEQFFGPGTRLTVL.

The V call is TRBV11-3, the J call TRBJ2-5, with D possibly being TRBD1 (5 bases). Germline CDR1 is SGHNT and CDR2 is YENEEA. This CDR3 spans 15 amino acids. V was pared by 3 bases and J by 7 bases, with 18 bases between. CDR3 nucleotides: TGTGCCAGCAGCTTTAAGGTAAAGGGGTCAGGGACCCAGTACTTC. It is translated as CASSFKVKGSGTQYF.

This rearrangement joins TRBV10-3 to TRBJ2-7; 7 nucleotides align to TRBD1. The V segment lost 7 bases and the J segment 3 bases; nucleotides outside the gene matches: 6. Per the germline V gene, CDR1 is ENHRY and CDR2 is SYGVKD. CDR3 length: 13 residues. CDR3 region: CAINTGENYEQYF. The CDR3 bases are TGTGCCATCAACACAGGGGAAAACTACGAGCAGTACTTC.

The chain joins TRBV18 to TRBJ1-3; TRBD1 matches 11 bases. This CDR3 comprises 16 residues. Germline values: CDR1 KGHSH, CDR2 LQKENI. With V trimmed by 3 bases and J by 4 bases, 5 bases remained unmatched. CDR3 sequence reads: CASSPMDRGRGNTIYF. Here the CDR3 DNA reads TGTGCCAGCTCACCTATGGACAGGGGGCGCGGAAACACCATATATTTT. Looking up the rest from reference TRBV18 and TRBJ1-3 gives the full variable domain: NAGVMQNPRHLVRRRGQEARLRCSPMKGHSHVYWYRQLPEEGLKFMVYLQKENIIDESGMPKERFSAEFPKEGPSILRIQQVVRGDSAAYFCASSPMDRGRGNTIYFGEGSWLTVV.

This chain's CDR3 is CASSESGGYTGELFF. CDR3 coding DNA: TGTGCCAGCAGCGAGAGCGGGGGTTACACCGGGGAGCTGTTTTTT. The rearrangement links TRBV11-1 to TRBJ2-2; 8 positions agree with TRBD2. The CDR3 length is 15 residues. Germline V lookup: CDR1 SGHAT, CDR2 FQDESV (reference sequence). The ends lost 5 bases at V and 3 bases at J; junction bases unmatched: 5.

This clone was detected once. The CDR3 loop reads CASSPAGTGRFGANEKLFF. DNA for the CDR3: TGTGCCAGCAGTCCTGCCGGGACAGGGAGATTTGGGGCTAATGAAAAACTGTTTTTT. The chain links TRBV28 to TRBJ1-4; 9 nucleotides align to TRBD1. Germline assignment: CDR1 MDHEN and CDR2 SYDVKM. The CDR3 loop spans 19 amino acids. The ends lost 5 bases at V and 3 bases at J; junction bases unmatched: 16.

The genes are TRBV2 and TRBJ1-1; D is uncertain. The V end was cut by 6 bases, the J end by 0 bases, with 11 bases between. Germline loops: CDR1 SNHLY, CDR2 FYNNEI. The CDR3 sequence is 14 residues long. The DNA for the CDR3 is TGTGCCAGCAGGGACGGCCTCATGAACACTGAAGCTTTCTTT. Residues: CASRDGLMNTEAFF.

This chain links TRBV7-9 with TRBJ2-3; possible D gene TRBD1, 6 bases. Per germline, CDR1 SEHNR and CDR2 FQNEAQ (reference sequence). V lost 4 bases and J 0 bases, leaving 14 bases between the germline ends. The CDR3 extends over 16 amino acids. The CDR3, as DNA: TGTGCCAGCAGCTCCCTCCAGGGGCCTAGCACAGATACGCAGTATTTT. Its protein product is CASSSLQGPSTDTQYF.

This sequence joins TRBV6-5 and TRBJ1-1; D gene ambiguous. Germline assignment: CDR1 MNHEY and CDR2 SVGAGI. The germline V and J ends were trimmed by 2 bases and 2 bases, with 9 bases remaining between them. CDR3 size: 14 residues. CDR3 DNA: TGTGCCAGCAGTTACCTGGGAGTTAACACTGAAGCTTTCTTT. Amino acids: CASSYLGVNTEAFF.

V gene TRBV9 combines with J gene TRBJ2-1; TRBD1 aligns across 10 bases. CDR1 and CDR2 (germline): SGDLS, YYNGEE. This CDR3 region has 18 residues. Trimming removed 2 bases from V and 1 base from J; junction bases left unmatched: 9. CDR3 DNA: TGTGCCAGCAGCGTTAGGACAGGGGGTGCGGGATCCTACAATGAGCAGTTCTTC. It specifies CASSVRTGGAGSYNEQFF. The full variable domain, in which reference TRBV9 and TRBJ2-1 provide the parts outside the CDR3, is DSGVTQTPKHLITATGQRVTLRCSPRSGDLSVYWYQQSLDQGLQFLIQYYNGEERAKGNILERFSAQQFPDLHSELNLSSLELGDSALYFCASSVRTGGAGSYNEQFFGPGTRLTVL.

The rearrangement links TRBV19 to TRBJ2-6, with TRBD1 matching over 8 bases. In germline, CDR1 is LNHDA, CDR2 SQIVND (reference sequence). With 6 bases clipped from V and 3 bases from J, the junction kept 16 bases outside the gene matches. The CDR3 covers 19 residues. The CDR3 nucleotides read TGTGCCAGTAGGGCGACAGGGGTCCTCGGAAAGTATGGGGCCAACGTCCTGACTTTC. This sequence encodes CASRATGVLGKYGANVLTF. Variable domain in full (rest from reference TRBV19 and TRBJ2-6): DGGITQSPKYLFRKEGQNVTLSCEQNLNHDAMYWYRQDPGQGLRLIYYSQIVNDFQKGDIAEGYSVSREKKESFPLTVTSAQKNPTAFYLCASRATGVLGKYGANVLTFGAGSRLTVL.

This sequence joins TRBV12-5 and TRBJ2-5; D perhaps matches TRBD2 (5 bases). V lost 7 bases and J lost 3, with 15 bases in between. Germline V gene lookup returns CDR1 LGHNT and CDR2 FRNRAP. The CDR3 is 14 amino acids. For the CDR3, the DNA is TGTGCTAGTGCCAATTTACCGGAGGAAGAGACCCAGTACTTC. Translated, it gives CASANLPEEETQYF. Drawing the rest from reference TRBV12-5 and TRBJ2-5, the complete variable domain is DARVTQTPRHKVTEMGQEVTMRCQPILGHNTVFWYRQTMMQGLELLAYFRNRAPLDDSGMPKDRFSAEMPDATLATLKIQPSEPRDSAVYFCASANLPEEETQYFGPGTRLLVL.

This clone was picked up a small number of times. V gene TRBV6-5 combines with J gene TRBJ1-4; tentative D call: TRBD1 (6 bases). The V end lost 6 bases, the J end lost 7 bases, and 12 bases lay between the germline ends. The length of the CDR3 is 13 residues. Germline loops: CDR1 MNHEY, CDR2 SVGAGI. CDR3 sequence (DNA): TGTGCCAGCAGGTCCTGGACAGTTGAAAAACTGTTTTTT. It translates to CASRSWTVEKLFF.

The chain recombines TRBV4-2 with TRBJ2-3; TRBD2 agrees at 7 bases. CDR1 and CDR2 from the germline V gene are LGHNA and YNFKEQ. The CDR3 is 19 residues long. The V and J ends lost 2 bases and 0 bases, in that order; junction bases with no gene match: 14. The CDR3 here is CASSQRRGSQRASTDTQYF. CDR3 DNA sequence: TGTGCCAGCAGCCAAAGGCGGGGGAGCCAGCGAGCTAGCACAGATACGCAGTATTTT.